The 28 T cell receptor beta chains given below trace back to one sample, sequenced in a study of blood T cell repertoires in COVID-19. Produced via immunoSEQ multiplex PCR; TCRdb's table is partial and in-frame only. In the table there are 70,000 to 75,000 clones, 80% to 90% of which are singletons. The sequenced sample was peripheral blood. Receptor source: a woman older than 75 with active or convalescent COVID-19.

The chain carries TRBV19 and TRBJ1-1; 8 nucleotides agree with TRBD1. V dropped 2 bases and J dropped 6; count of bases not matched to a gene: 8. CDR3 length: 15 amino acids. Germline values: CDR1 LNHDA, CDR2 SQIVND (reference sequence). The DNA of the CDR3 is TGTGCCAGTAGTATACGGACAGGGAGGCTCCCTGAAGCTTTCTTT. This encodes CASSIRTGRLPEAFF.

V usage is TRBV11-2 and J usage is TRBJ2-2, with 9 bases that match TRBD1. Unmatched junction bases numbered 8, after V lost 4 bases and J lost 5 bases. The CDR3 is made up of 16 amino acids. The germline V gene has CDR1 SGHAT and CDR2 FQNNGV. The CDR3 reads CASSSRGTGWTGELFF. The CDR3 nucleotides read TGTGCCAGCAGCTCAAGGGGGACAGGGTGGACCGGGGAGCTGTTTTTT.

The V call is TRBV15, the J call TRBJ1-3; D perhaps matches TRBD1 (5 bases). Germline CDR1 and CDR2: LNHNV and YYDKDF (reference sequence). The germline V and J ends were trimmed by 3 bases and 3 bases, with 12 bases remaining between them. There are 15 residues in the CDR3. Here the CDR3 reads CATSSEGTLGNTIYF. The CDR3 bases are TGTGCCACCAGCAGTGAAGGGACTCTTGGAAACACCATATATTTT.

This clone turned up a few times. For the CDR3, the DNA is TGTGCCAGCAGTGAATTTCGGGGATGGTCTGGAAACACCATATATTTT. It encodes CASSEFRGWSGNTIYF. The chain carries TRBV6-1 and TRBJ1-3; D is uncertain. The CDR3 covers 16 residues. V lost 2 bases, J lost 1 base, and 12 bases lay in between. Germline V gene sequence: CDR1 MNHNS, CDR2 SASEGT.

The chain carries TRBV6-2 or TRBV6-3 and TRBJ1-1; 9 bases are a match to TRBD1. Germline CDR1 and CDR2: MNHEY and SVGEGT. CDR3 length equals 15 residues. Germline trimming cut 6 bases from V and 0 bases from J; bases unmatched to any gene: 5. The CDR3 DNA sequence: TGTGCCAGCAGCCGGGACAGGGTAATGAACACTGAAGCTTTCTTT. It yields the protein CASSRDRVMNTEAFF.

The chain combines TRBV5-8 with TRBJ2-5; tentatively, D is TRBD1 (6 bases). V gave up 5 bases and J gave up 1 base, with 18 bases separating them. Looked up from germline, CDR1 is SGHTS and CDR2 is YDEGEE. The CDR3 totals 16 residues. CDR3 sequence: CASSKTWTVLQETQYF. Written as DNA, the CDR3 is TGTGCCAGCAGTAAGACGTGGACAGTCCTCCAAGAGACCCAGTACTTC.

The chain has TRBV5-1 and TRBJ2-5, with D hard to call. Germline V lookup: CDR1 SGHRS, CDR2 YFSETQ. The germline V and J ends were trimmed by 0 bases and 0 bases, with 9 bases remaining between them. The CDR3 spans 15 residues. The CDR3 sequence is CASSLATLYQETQYF. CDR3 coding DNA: TGCGCCAGCAGCTTGGCGACTCTGTACCAAGAGACCCAGTACTTC.

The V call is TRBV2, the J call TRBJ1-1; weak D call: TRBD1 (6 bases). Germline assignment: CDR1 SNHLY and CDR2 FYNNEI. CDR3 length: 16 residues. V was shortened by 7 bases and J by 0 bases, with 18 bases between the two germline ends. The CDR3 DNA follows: TGTGCCAGCATAGCGGGGGCATTTAGGATGAACACTGAAGCTTTCTTT. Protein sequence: CASIAGAFRMNTEAFF.

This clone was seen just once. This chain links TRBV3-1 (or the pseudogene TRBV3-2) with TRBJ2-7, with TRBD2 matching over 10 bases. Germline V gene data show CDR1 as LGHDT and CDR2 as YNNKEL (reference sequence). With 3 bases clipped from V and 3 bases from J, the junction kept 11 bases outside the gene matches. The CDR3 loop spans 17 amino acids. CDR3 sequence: CASSHTPLAGKVYEQYF. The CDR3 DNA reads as TGTGCCAGCAGCCATACGCCACTAGCGGGGAAGGTCTACGAGCAGTACTTC.

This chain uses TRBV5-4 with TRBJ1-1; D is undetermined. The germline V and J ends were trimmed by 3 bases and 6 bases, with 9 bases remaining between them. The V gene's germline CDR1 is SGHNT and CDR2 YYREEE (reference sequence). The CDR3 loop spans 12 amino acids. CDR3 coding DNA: TGTGCCAGCAGCTGGATGGCGGCTGAAGCTTTCTTT. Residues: CASSWMAAEAFF.

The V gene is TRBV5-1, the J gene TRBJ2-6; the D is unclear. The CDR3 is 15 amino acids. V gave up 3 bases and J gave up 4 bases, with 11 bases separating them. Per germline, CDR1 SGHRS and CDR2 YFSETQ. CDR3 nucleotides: TGCGCCAGCAGCTACAACCTCCCAGGGGCCAACGTCCTGACTTTC. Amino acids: CASSYNLPGANVLTF.

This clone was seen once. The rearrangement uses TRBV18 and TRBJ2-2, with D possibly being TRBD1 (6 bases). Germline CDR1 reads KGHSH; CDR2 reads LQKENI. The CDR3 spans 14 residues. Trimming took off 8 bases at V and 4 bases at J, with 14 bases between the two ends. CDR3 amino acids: CASTVWGRTGELFF. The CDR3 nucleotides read TGTGCCAGCACAGTTTGGGGGCGCACCGGGGAGCTGTTTTTT.

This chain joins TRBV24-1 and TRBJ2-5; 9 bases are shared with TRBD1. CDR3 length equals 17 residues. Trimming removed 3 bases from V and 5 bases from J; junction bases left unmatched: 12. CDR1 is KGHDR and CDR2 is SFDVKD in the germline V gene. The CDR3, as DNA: TGTGCCACCAGTGATGCCCTCGGGACAGGGACGGCCGAGACCCAGTACTTC. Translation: CATSDALGTGTAETQYF.

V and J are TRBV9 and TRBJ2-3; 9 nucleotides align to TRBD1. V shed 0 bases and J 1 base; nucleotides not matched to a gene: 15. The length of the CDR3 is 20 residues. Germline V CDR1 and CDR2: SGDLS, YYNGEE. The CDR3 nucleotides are TGTGCCAGCAGCGTAGCCCATGGACAGGGGTGGCAAGTGGGCACAGATACGCAGTATTTT. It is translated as CASSVAHGQGWQVGTDTQYF.

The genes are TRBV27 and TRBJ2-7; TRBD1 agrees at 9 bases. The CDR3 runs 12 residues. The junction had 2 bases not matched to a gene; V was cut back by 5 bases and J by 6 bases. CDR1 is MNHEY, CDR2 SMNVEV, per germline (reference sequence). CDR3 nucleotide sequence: TGTGCCAGCAGTCCGACAGGGGGCGAGCAGTACTTC. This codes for CASSPTGGEQYF.

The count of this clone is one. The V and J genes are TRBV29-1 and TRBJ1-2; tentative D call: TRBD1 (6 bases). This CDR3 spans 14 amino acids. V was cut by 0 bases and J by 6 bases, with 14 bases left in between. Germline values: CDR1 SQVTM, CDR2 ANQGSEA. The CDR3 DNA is TGCAGCGTTGAAGATGGGCAGGGGAAGAATGGCTACACCTTC. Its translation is CSVEDGQGKNGYTF.

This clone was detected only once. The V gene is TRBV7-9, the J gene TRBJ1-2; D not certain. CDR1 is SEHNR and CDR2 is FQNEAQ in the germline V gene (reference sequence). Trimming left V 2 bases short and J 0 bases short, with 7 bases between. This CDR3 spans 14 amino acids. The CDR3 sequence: CASSLQAANYGYTF. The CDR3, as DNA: TGTGCCAGCAGCTTACAGGCCGCTAACTATGGCTACACCTTC.

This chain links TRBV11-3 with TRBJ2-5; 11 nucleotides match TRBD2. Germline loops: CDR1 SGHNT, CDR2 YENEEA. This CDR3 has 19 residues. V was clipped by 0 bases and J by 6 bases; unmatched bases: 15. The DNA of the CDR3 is TGTGCCAGCAGCTTAGATCTGTCTGGGACTAGCGGCCCCCCGAAGACCCAGTACTTC. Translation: CASSLDLSGTSGPPKTQYF.

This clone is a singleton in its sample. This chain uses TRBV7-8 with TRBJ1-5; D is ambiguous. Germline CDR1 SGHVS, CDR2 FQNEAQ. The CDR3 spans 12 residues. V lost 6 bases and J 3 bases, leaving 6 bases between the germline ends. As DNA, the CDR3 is TGTGCCAGCAGTTCCATCAATCAGCCCCAGCATTTT. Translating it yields CASSSINQPQHF.

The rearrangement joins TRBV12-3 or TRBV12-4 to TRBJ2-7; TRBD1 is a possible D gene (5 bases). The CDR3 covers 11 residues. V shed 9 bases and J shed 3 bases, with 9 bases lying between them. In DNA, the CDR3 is TGTGCCAGTTCCCAGGGCTACGAGCAGTACTTC. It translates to CASSQGYEQYF.

CDR3 amino acids: CASSFDRGAEAFF. CDR3 nucleotides: TGTGCCAGCAGCTTTGACAGGGGCGCTGAAGCTTTCTTT. The V and J genes are TRBV7-2 and TRBJ1-1; 8 nucleotides match TRBD1. Germline-derived CDR1 and CDR2 are SGHTA and FQGNSA. The CDR3 is 13 residues long. V trimming: 3 bases; J trimming: 6 bases; junction bases outside the gene matches: 3.

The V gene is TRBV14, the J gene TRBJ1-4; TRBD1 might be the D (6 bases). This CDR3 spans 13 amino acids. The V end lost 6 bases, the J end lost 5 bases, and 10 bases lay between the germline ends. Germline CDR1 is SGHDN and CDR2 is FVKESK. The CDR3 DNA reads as TGTGCCAGCAGTCTGGGGGCGAATGAAAAACTGTTTTTT. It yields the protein CASSLGANEKLFF.

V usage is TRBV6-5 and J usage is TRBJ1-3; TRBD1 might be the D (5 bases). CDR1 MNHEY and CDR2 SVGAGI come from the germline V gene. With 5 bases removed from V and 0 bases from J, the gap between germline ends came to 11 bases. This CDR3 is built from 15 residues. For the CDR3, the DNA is TGTGCCAGCAGTCCCAAGGGGCTCTCTGGAAACACCATATATTTT. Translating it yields CASSPKGLSGNTIYF.

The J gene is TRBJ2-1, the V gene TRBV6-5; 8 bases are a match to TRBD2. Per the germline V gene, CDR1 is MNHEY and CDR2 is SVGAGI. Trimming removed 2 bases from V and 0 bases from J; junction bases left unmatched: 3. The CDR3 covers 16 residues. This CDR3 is CASSYVRGGSYNEQFF. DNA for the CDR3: TGTGCCAGCAGTTACGTCCGGGGGGGCTCCTACAATGAGCAGTTCTTC.

CDR3 nucleotide sequence: TGTGCCAGCAAGCCGGGGAATAACTATGGCTACACCTTC. Amino acids: CASKPGNNYGYTF. J is TRBJ1-2 and V is TRBV6-5; no clear D. CDR3 length: 13 amino acids. V was shortened by 7 bases and J by 1 base, with 10 bases between the two germline ends. In germline, CDR1 is MNHEY, CDR2 SVGAGI.

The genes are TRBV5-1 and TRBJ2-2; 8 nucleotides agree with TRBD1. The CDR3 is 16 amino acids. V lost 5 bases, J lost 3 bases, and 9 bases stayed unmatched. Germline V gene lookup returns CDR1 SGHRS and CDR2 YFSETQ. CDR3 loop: CASRHGQGAHTGELFF. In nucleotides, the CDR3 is TGCGCCAGCAGACACGGTCAGGGGGCGCACACCGGGGAGCTGTTTTTT.

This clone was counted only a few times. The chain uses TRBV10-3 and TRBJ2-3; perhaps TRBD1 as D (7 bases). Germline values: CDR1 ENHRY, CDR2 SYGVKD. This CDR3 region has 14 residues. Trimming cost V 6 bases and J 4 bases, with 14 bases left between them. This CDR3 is CAIRAGGHADTQYF. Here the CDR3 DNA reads TGTGCCATCAGGGCAGGGGGGCACGCAGATACGCAGTATTTT.

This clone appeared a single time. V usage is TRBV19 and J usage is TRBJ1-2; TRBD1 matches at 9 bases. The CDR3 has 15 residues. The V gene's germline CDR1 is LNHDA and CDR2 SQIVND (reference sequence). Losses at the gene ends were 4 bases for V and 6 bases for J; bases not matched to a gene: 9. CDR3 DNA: TGTGCCAGTAGTACGACGGACAGGGGACGGGATGGCTACACCTTC. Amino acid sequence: CASSTTDRGRDGYTF.